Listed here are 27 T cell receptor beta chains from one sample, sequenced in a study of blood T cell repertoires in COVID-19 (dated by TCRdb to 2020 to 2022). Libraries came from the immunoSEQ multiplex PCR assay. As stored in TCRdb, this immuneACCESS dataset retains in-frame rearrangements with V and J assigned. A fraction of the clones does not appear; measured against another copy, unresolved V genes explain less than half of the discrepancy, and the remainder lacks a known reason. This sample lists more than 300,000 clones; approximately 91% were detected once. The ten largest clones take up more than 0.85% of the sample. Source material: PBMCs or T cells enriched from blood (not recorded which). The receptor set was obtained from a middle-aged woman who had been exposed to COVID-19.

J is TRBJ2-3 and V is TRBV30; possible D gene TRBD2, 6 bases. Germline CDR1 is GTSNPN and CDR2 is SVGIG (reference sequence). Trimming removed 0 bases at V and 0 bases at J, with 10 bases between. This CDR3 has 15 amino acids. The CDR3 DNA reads TGTGCCTGGAGTGTACCGGAGGGGAGCACAGATACGCAGTATTTT. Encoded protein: CAWSVPEGSTDTQYF. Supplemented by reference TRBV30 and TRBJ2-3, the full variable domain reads SQTIHQWPATLVQPVGSPLSLECTVEGTSNPNLYWYRQAAGRGLQLLFYSVGIGQISSEVPQNLSASRPQDRQFILSSKKLLLSDSGFYLCAWSVPEGSTDTQYFGPGTRLTVL.

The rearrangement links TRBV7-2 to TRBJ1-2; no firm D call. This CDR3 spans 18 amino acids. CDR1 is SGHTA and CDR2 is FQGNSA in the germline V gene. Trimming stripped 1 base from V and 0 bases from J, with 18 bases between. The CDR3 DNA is TGTGCCAGCAGCTTAGAGAAGGCAGACACGAGCCCTAACTATGGCTACACCTTC. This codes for CASSLEKADTSPNYGYTF. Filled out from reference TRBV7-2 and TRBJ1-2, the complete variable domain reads GAGVSQSPSNKVTEKGKDVELRCDPISGHTALYWYRQSLGQGLEFLIYFQGNSAPDKSGLPSDRFSAERTGGSVSTLTIQRTQQEDSAVYLCASSLEKADTSPNYGYTFGSGTRLTVV.

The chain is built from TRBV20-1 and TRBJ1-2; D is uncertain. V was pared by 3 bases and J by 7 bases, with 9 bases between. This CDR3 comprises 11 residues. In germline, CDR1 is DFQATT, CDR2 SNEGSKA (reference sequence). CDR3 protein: CSARRSAGYTF. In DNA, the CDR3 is TGCAGTGCTAGGAGGTCAGCTGGCTACACCTTC.

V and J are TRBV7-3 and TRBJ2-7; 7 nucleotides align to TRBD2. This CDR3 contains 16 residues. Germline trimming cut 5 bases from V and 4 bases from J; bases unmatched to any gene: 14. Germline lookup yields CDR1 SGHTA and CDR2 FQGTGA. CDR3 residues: CASSPQGASGMYEQYF. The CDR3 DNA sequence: TGTGCCAGCAGCCCTCAGGGTGCCAGCGGGATGTACGAGCAGTACTTC.

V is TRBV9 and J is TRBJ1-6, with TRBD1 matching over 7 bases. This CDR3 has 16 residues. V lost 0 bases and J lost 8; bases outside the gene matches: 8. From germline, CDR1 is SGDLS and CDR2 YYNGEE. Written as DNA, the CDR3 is TGTGCCAGCAGCGTAGGCCCACAGGGGCTGGATTCACCCCTCCACTTT. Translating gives CASSVGPQGLDSPLHF.

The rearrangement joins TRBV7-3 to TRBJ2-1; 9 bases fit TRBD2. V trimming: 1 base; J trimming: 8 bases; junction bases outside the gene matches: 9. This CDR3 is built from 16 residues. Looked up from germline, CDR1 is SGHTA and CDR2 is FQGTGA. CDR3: CASSLKIAGESHEQFF. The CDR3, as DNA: TGTGCCAGCAGCTTAAAGATAGCGGGAGAATCTCATGAGCAGTTCTTC. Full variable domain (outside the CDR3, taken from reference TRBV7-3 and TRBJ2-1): GAGVSQTPSNKVTEKGKYVELRCDPISGHTALYWYRQSLGQGPEFLIYFQGTGAADDSGLPNDRFFAVRPEGSVSTLKIQRTERGDSAVYLCASSLKIAGESHEQFFGPGTRLTVL.

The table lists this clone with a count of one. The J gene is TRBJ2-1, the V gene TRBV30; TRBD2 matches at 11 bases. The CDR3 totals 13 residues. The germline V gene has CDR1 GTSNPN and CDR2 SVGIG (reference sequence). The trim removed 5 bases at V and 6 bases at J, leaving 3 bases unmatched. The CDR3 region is CAWATSGSNEQFF. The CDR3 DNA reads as TGTGCCTGGGCTACTAGCGGGAGCAATGAGCAGTTCTTC.

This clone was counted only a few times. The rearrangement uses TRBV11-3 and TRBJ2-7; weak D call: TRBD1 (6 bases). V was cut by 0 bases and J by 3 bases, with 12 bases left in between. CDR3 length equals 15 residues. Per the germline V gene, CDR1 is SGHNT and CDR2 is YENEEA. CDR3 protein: CASSLDTGRNYEQYF. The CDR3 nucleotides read TGTGCCAGCAGCTTAGATACAGGGCGGAACTACGAGCAGTACTTC.

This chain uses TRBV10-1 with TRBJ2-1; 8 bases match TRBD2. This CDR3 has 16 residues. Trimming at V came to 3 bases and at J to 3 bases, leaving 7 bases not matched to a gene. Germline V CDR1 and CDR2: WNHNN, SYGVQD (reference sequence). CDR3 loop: CASSDHRTSSYNEQFF. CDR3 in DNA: TGCGCCAGCAGTGACCACAGGACTAGCAGCTACAATGAGCAGTTCTTC.

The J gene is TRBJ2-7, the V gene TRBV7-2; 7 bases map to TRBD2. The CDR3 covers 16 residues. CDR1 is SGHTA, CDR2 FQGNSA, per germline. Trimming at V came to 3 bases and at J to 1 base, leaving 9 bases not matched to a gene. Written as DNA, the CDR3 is TGTGCCAGCAGCTTCCCCCAGGGTAGCGGGTCCTACGAGCAGTACTTC. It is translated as CASSFPQGSGSYEQYF.

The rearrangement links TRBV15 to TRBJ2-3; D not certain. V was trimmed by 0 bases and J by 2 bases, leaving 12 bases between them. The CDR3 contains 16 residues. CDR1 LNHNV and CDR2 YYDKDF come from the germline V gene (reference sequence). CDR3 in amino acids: CATSRDQAYNTDTQYF. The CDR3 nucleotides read TGTGCCACCAGCAGAGATCAAGCCTATAACACAGATACGCAGTATTTT.

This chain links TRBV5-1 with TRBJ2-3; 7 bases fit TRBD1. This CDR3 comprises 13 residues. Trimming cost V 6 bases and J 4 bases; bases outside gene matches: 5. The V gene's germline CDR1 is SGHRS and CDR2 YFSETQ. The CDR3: CASKWTGPDTQYF. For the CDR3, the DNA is TGCGCCAGCAAATGGACAGGACCAGATACGCAGTATTTT.

CDR3 bases: TGTGCCAGCAGTGCGGAGCGGGACGCTTGGATTCAGTACTTC. The encoded protein is CASSAERDAWIQYF. J is TRBJ2-4 and V is TRBV2, with 7 bases that match TRBD2. Per germline, CDR1 SNHLY and CDR2 FYNNEI. With 4 bases clipped from V and 10 bases from J, the junction kept 10 bases outside the gene matches. The CDR3 has 14 residues. The full variable domain, completed using reference TRBV2 and TRBJ2-4, is EPEVTQTPSHQVTQMGQEVILRCVPISNHLYFYWYRQILGQKVEFLVSFYNNEISEKSEIFDDQFSVERPDGSNFTLKIRSTKLEDSAMYFCASSAERDAWIQYFGAGTRLSVL.

The CDR3 loop is CSATTGTQYF. The CDR3 DNA reads as TGCAGCGCAACAACGGGGACCCAGTACTTC. The chain carries TRBV29-1 and TRBJ2-5; D not resolved. V gave up 7 bases and J gave up 7 bases, with 10 bases separating them. The CDR3 has 10 residues. Per the germline V gene, CDR1 is SQVTM and CDR2 is ANQGSEA.

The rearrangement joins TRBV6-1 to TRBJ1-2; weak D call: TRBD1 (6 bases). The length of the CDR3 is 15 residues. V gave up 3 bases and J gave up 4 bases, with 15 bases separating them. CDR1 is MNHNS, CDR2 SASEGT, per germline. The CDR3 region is CASSDYRVTSYGYTF. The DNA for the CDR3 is TGTGCCAGCAGTGATTACAGGGTTACTTCCTATGGCTACACCTTC.

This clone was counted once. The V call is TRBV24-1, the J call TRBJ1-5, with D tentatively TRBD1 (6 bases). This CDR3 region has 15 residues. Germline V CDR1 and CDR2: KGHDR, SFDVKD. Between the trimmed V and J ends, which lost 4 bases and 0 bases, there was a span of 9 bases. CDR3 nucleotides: TGTGCCACCAGTGACCGACAGGTTAGCAATCAGCCCCAGCATTTT. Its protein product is CATSDRQVSNQPQHF.

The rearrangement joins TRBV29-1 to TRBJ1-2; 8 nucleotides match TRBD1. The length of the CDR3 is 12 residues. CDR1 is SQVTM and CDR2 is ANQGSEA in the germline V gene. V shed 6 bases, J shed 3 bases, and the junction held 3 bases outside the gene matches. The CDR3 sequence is CSVQGAHYGYTF. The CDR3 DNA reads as TGCAGCGTCCAGGGGGCTCACTATGGCTACACCTTC.

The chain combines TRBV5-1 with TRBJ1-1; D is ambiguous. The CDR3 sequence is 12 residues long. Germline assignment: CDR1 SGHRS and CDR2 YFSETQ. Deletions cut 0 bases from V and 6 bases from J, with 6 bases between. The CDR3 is CASSLGEAEAFF. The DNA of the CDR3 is TGCGCCAGCAGCTTGGGAGAAGCTGAAGCTTTCTTT. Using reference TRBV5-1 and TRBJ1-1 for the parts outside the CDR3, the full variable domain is KAGVTQTPRYLIKTRGQQVTLSCSPISGHRSVSWYQQTPGQGLQFLFEYFSETQRNKGNFPGRFSGRQFSNSRSEMNVSTLELGDSALYLCASSLGEAEAFFGQGTRLTVV.

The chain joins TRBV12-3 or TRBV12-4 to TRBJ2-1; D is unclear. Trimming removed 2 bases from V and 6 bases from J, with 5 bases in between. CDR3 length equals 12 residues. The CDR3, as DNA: TGTGCCAGCAGTTTAATGCGCAATGAGCAGTTCTTC. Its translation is CASSLMRNEQFF.

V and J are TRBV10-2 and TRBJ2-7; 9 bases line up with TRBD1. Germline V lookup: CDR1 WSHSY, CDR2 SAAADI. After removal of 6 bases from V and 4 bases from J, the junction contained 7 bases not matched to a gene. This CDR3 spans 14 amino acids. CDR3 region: CASSEGQGKYEQYF. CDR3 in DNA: TGCGCCAGCAGCGAAGGACAGGGGAAATACGAGCAGTACTTC.

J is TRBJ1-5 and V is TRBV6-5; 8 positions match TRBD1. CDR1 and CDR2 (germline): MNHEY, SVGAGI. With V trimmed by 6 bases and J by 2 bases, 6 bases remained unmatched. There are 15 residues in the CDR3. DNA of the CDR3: TGTGCCAGCAGCCCGGACAGGGCGGGCAATCAGCCCCAGCATTTT. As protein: CASSPDRAGNQPQHF.

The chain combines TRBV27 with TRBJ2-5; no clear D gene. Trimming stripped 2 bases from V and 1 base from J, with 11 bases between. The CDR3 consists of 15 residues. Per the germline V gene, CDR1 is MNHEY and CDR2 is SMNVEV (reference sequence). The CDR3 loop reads CASSLGSFFQETQYF. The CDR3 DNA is TGTGCCAGCAGTTTAGGCTCATTCTTCCAAGAGACCCAGTACTTC.

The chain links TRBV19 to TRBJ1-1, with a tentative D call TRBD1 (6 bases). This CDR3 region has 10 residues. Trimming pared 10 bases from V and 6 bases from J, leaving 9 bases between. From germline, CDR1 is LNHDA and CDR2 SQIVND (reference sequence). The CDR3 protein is CATEGAEAFF. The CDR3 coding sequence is TGTGCCACCGAGGGGGCTGAAGCTTTCTTT.

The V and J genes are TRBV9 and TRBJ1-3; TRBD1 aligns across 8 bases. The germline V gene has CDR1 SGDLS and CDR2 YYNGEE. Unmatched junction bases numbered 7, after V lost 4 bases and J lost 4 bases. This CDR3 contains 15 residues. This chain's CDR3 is CASSPRQGYGNTIYF. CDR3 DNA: TGTGCCAGCAGCCCAAGACAGGGGTACGGAAACACCATATATTTT.

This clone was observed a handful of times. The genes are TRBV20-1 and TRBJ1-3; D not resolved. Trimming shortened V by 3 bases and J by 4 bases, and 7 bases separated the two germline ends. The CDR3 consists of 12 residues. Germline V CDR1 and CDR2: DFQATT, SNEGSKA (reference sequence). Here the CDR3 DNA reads TGCAGTGCTAGTCCTCGGGGAAACACCATATATTTT. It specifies CSASPRGNTIYF.

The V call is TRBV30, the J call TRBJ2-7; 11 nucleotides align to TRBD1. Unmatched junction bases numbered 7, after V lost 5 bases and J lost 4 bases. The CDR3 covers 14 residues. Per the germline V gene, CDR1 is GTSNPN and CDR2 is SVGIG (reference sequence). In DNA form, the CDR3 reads TGTGCCTGGGAGACGGGACAGGGGGATTACGAGCAGTACTTC. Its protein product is CAWETGQGDYEQYF.

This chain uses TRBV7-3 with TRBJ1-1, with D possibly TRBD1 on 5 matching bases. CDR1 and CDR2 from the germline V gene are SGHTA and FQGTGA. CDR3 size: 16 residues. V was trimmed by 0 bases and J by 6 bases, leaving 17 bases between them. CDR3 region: CASSLTGRGAGAEAFF. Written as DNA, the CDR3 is TGTGCCAGCAGCTTAACGGGTAGGGGCGCGGGGGCTGAAGCTTTCTTT.